These T cell receptor beta chains were read from a single sample in a study of technical replicates of blood from a handful of donors. The method was immunoSEQ multiplex PCR; TCRdb's version includes in-frame clones alone and lacks a portion of them. Here the sample spans roughly 50,000 clones, about 95% being singletons. Source material: PBMCs. The origin of the receptors is a human donor in good health. Some clones in this sample may be carry-over from other donors' samples. The CDR3 runs from the conserved cysteine through the conserved F or W. A D gene is named only where the DNA matches it firmly. Some rows mark clone size as missing; the rest say once, few, many or name a class of expanded clone.

TRBD2	TRBV7-2	NA	TRBJ2-7	CASSLATGRQYEQYF	TGTGCCAGCAGCTTAGCGACCGGGAGGCAGTACGAGCAGTACTTC
TRBD2	TRBV29-1	few	TRBJ2-1	CSVAHLGLAGSYNEQFF	TGCAGCGTTGCGCATTTAGGACTAGCGGGATCCTACAATGAGCAGTTCTTC
TRBD2	TRBV7-3	NA	TRBJ2-1	CASSSSGTRDNEQFF	TGTGCCAGCAGCTCCTCCGGGACTAGGGACAATGAGCAGTTCTTC
NA	TRBV5-1	NA	TRBJ1-5	CASSSRGHGGQPQHF	TGCGCCAGCAGCTCTCGTGGCCACGGGGGTCAGCCCCAGCATTTT
TRBD1	TRBV6-1	once	TRBJ1-3	CASTIGTGPWDTIYF	TGTGCCAGCACGATAGGGACAGGGCCCTGGGACACCATATATTTT
NA	TRBV7-6	NA	TRBJ2-1	CASSQSRDYNEQFF	TGTGCCAGCAGCCAGAGTCGGGACTACAATGAGCAGTTCTTC
TRBD1	TRBV29-1	once	TRBJ1-2	CSAGQGEGYTF	TGCAGCGCCGGACAGGGAGAGGGCTACACCTTC
TRBD1	TRBV9	NA	TRBJ1-6	CASSPQDRGDSPLHF	TGTGCCAGCAGCCCTCAGGACAGGGGCGATTCACCCCTCCACTTT
TRBD1	TRBV9	NA	TRBJ2-1	CASSAPGQGHNEQFF	TGTGCCAGCAGCGCCCCGGGACAGGGTCACAATGAGCAGTTCTTC
TRBD2	TRBV6-5	NA	TRBJ2-3	CASSYDSLAGGTQYF	TGTGCCAGCAGTTACGACTCACTAGCGGGGGGTACGCAGTATTTT
NA	TRBV5-4	few	TRBJ1-3	CASSYTGLISGNTIYF	TGTGCCAGCAGCTACACGGGACTGATCTCTGGAAACACCATATATTTT
TRBD1	TRBV5-1	NA	TRBJ2-7	CASSLAQGVGEQYF	TGCGCCAGCAGCTTGGCACAGGGGGTGGGTGAGCAGTACTTC
TRBD1	TRBV6-5	once	TRBJ1-1	CASSGQENTEAFF	TGTGCCAGCAGTGGACAGGAGAACACTGAAGCTTTCTTT
TRBD1	TRBV11-3	NA	TRBJ1-1	CASSPGTATEAFF	TGTGCCAGCAGCCCTGGGACAGCCACTGAAGCTTTCTTT
NA	TRBV20-1	NA	TRBJ1-1	CSAEQGAFF	TGCAGTGCCGAGCAGGGAGCTTTCTTT
NA	TRBV12-5	NA	TRBJ2-1	CASGLARGALGNEQFF	TGTGCTAGTGGTTTGGCCCGGGGGGCCCTGGGCAATGAGCAGTTCTTC